These T cell receptor beta chains were read from a single sample in a study of cytomegalovirus exposure and HLA in healthy donors. Only in-frame clones appear in the TCRdb table, and some are missing; sequencing was by immunoSEQ multiplex PCR. The table records 150,000 to 200,000 clones, about four fifths of them present only once. The material sequenced was PBMCs. All receptors derive from a man between 18 and 29 years old in good health and CMV-seronegative. The CDR3 runs from the conserved cysteine through the conserved F or W. D genes are given only for firm matches. Clone size is given for some rows only: seen once, a few or many times, or a class if the clone is expanded.

v_gene: TRBV6-1
j_gene: TRBJ2-5
abundance: -
d_gene: TRBD1
CDR3aa: CASSSWDRGGETQYF
CDR3nt: TGTGCCAGCAGTTCGTGGGACAGGGGTGGAGAGACCCAGTACTTC

v_gene: TRBV7-2
j_gene: TRBJ2-4
abundance: few
d_gene: -
CDR3aa: CASSLDSLRNIQYF
CDR3nt: TGTGCCAGCAGCTTAGACAGCCTTCGGAACATTCAGTACTTC

v_gene: TRBV4-2
j_gene: TRBJ2-1
abundance: few
d_gene: TRBD1
CDR3aa: CASSQDKGQVLHQFF
CDR3nt: TGTGCCAGCAGCCAAGATAAGGGACAGGTATTGCATCAGTTCTTC

v_gene: TRBV7-6
j_gene: TRBJ2-2
abundance: -
d_gene: -
CDR3aa: CASSFADKNTGELFF
CDR3nt: TGTGCCAGCAGCTTCGCAGACAAGAACACCGGGGAGCTGTTTTTT

v_gene: TRBV29-1
j_gene: TRBJ1-4
abundance: -
d_gene: -
CDR3aa: CSVRGQHLNEKLFF
CDR3nt: TGCAGCGTCCGCGGACAGCACTTGAATGAAAAACTGTTTTTT

v_gene: TRBV14
j_gene: TRBJ2-1
abundance: -
d_gene: -
CDR3aa: CASSPNPGTQHNEQFF
CDR3nt: TGTGCCAGCAGCCCCAACCCCGGGACACAGCACAATGAGCAGTTCTTC

v_gene: TRBV19
j_gene: TRBJ2-7
abundance: -
d_gene: TRBD2
CDR3aa: CASSTIPWSGSIDEQYF
CDR3nt: TGTGCCAGTAGTACGATTCCCTGGAGCGGGAGTATCGACGAGCAGTACTTC

v_gene: TRBV11-2
j_gene: TRBJ2-7
abundance: -
d_gene: TRBD2
CDR3aa: CASSFGRAGAYEQYF
CDR3nt: TGTGCCAGCAGCTTTGGGCGAGCGGGGGCGTACGAGCAGTACTTC

v_gene: TRBV11-2
j_gene: TRBJ2-7
abundance: -
d_gene: TRBD2
CDR3aa: CASSPRGLAGGREQYF
CDR3nt: TGTGCCAGCAGCCCCCGGGGACTAGCGGGGGGGCGTGAGCAGTACTTC

v_gene: TRBV7-6
j_gene: TRBJ2-7
abundance: -
d_gene: TRBD1
CDR3aa: CASSSGTGTLYEQYF
CDR3nt: TGTGCCAGCAGCTCAGGGACAGGGACACTCTACGAGCAGTACTTC

v_gene: TRBV4-3
j_gene: TRBJ2-7
abundance: -
d_gene: -
CDR3aa: CASSPLGGEQYF
CDR3nt: TGCGCCAGCAGCCCCCTCGGAGGGGAGCAGTACTTC

v_gene: TRBV30
j_gene: TRBJ2-1
abundance: few
d_gene: TRBD2
CDR3aa: CAWSVGLAGGRNEQFF
CDR3nt: TGTGCCTGGAGTGTAGGGCTAGCGGGAGGGCGAAATGAGCAGTTCTTC

v_gene: TRBV6-1
j_gene: TRBJ1-1
abundance: -
d_gene: -
CDR3aa: CASRAGNGENTEAFF
CDR3nt: TGTGCCAGCAGGGCCGGGAACGGGGAAAACACTGAAGCTTTCTTT

v_gene: TRBV27
j_gene: TRBJ1-5
abundance: once
d_gene: -
CDR3aa: CASSSRGPNQPQHF
CDR3nt: TGTGCCAGCAGTTCCAGGGGTCCCAATCAGCCCCAGCATTTT

v_gene: TRBV2
j_gene: TRBJ2-1
abundance: -
d_gene: TRBD2
CDR3aa: CASSVLAGYNEQFF
CDR3nt: TGTGCCAGCAGTGTCCTAGCGGGGTACAATGAGCAGTTCTTC

v_gene: TRBV5-1
j_gene: TRBJ2-5
abundance: -
d_gene: TRBD2
CDR3aa: CASSLVTSGSRGETQYF
CDR3nt: TGCGCCAGCAGCTTGGTAACTAGCGGGAGTCGCGGAGAGACCCAGTACTTC

v_gene: TRBV7-9
j_gene: TRBJ2-7
abundance: few
d_gene: -
CDR3aa: CASSLTGNEQYF
CDR3nt: TGTGCCAGCAGCTTGACAGGTAACGAGCAGTACTTC

v_gene: TRBV29-1
j_gene: TRBJ2-5
abundance: -
d_gene: -
CDR3aa: CSVGVRETQYF
CDR3nt: TGCAGCGTTGGAGTTCGAGAGACCCAGTACTTC

v_gene: TRBV7-6
j_gene: TRBJ2-1
abundance: once
d_gene: TRBD1
CDR3aa: CASSLYLTQGAIPYNEQFF
CDR3nt: TGTGCCAGCAGCTTGTATCTGACACAGGGGGCCATTCCCTACAATGAGCAGTTCTTC

v_gene: TRBV7-9
j_gene: TRBJ1-4
abundance: -
d_gene: -
CDR3aa: CASSVGQSDNEKLFF
CDR3nt: TGTGCCAGCAGCGTCGGACAGTCCGATAATGAAAAACTGTTTTTT

v_gene: TRBV5-1
j_gene: TRBJ2-7
abundance: -
d_gene: TRBD1
CDR3aa: CASSTPETWDRGYEQYF
CDR3nt: TGCGCCAGCAGCACGCCCGAAACCTGGGACAGGGGTTACGAGCAGTACTTC

v_gene: TRBV5-5
j_gene: TRBJ2-7
abundance: -
d_gene: -
CDR3aa: CASSLGTTYEQYF
CDR3nt: TGTGCCAGCAGCTTGGGGACTACCTACGAGCAGTACTTC

v_gene: TRBV18
j_gene: TRBJ2-5
abundance: few
d_gene: -
CDR3aa: CASSLGRRETQYF
CDR3nt: TGTGCCAGCTCACTGGGGAGGCGAGAGACCCAGTACTTC

v_gene: TRBV7-8
j_gene: TRBJ2-5
abundance: -
d_gene: -
CDR3aa: CASSLPGLQETQYF
CDR3nt: TGTGCCAGCAGCCTCCCGGGACTCCAAGAGACCCAGTACTTC

v_gene: TRBV2
j_gene: TRBJ2-1
abundance: -
d_gene: TRBD2
CDR3aa: CASPTSGSPPYNEQFF
CDR3nt: TGTGCCAGCCCGACTAGCGGGAGCCCTCCCTACAATGAGCAGTTCTTC

v_gene: TRBV9
j_gene: TRBJ2-3
abundance: once
d_gene: -
CDR3aa: CASSSVSYQGTDTQYF
CDR3nt: TGTGCCAGCAGCTCCGTGTCCTACCAGGGGACAGATACGCAGTATTTT

v_gene: TRBV28
j_gene: TRBJ2-7
abundance: -
d_gene: -
CDR3aa: CASSGTTTYEQYF
CDR3nt: TGTGCCAGCAGCGGGACAACCACCTACGAGCAGTACTTC

v_gene: TRBV2
j_gene: TRBJ2-5
abundance: once
d_gene: TRBD1
CDR3aa: CASSGQMNRGKRETQYF
CDR3nt: TGTGCCAGCAGTGGCCAAATGAACAGGGGTAAGAGGGAGACCCAGTACTTC

v_gene: TRBV4-3
j_gene: TRBJ2-1
abundance: -
d_gene: TRBD2
CDR3aa: CASSHHITGTSEYNEQFF
CDR3nt: TGCGCCAGCAGCCACCATATCACCGGGACTAGCGAATACAATGAGCAGTTCTTC

v_gene: TRBV28
j_gene: TRBJ2-7
abundance: -
d_gene: TRBD2
CDR3aa: CASSLRLAGGFPFTYEQYF
CDR3nt: TGTGCCAGCAGTTTACGGCTAGCGGGAGGTTTCCCGTTCACCTACGAGCAGTACTTC

v_gene: TRBV7-8
j_gene: TRBJ1-4
abundance: few
d_gene: -
CDR3aa: CASSSLEEGRGEKLFF
CDR3nt: TGTGCCAGCAGCTCCCTCGAGGAGGGAAGAGGTGAAAAACTGTTTTTT

v_gene: TRBV30
j_gene: TRBJ1-5
abundance: -
d_gene: TRBD1
CDR3aa: CALDRGNQPQHF
CDR3nt: TGTGCCCTAGACAGGGGAAATCAGCCCCAGCATTTT

v_gene: TRBV7-6
j_gene: TRBJ2-7
abundance: few
d_gene: TRBD1
CDR3aa: CASSQQGVDSYEQYF
CDR3nt: TGTGCCAGCAGCCAACAGGGGGTAGACTCCTACGAGCAGTACTTC

v_gene: TRBV29-1
j_gene: TRBJ1-2
abundance: -
d_gene: TRBD1
CDR3aa: CSVADRGSRYGYTF
CDR3nt: TGCAGCGTCGCGGACAGGGGTTCTCGGTATGGCTACACCTTC

v_gene: TRBV29-1
j_gene: TRBJ2-2
abundance: once
d_gene: -
CDR3aa: CSVEDEHDSNTGELFF
CDR3nt: TGCAGCGTTGAAGATGAGCACGATTCGAACACCGGGGAGCTGTTTTTT

v_gene: TRBV19
j_gene: TRBJ1-5
abundance: once
d_gene: -
CDR3aa: CASTSGVGNQPQHF
CDR3nt: TGTGCCAGTACTTCCGGGGTCGGCAATCAGCCCCAGCATTTT

v_gene: TRBV4-1
j_gene: TRBJ1-5
abundance: -
d_gene: -
CDR3aa: CASSEGYSNQPQHF
CDR3nt: TGCGCCAGTTCTGAGGGATATAGCAATCAGCCCCAGCATTTT

v_gene: TRBV18
j_gene: TRBJ1-3
abundance: -
d_gene: -
CDR3aa: CASSPGQFGNTIYF
CDR3nt: TGTGCCAGCTCGCCCGGACAGTTTGGAAACACCATATATTTT

v_gene: TRBV6-6
j_gene: TRBJ2-7
abundance: -
d_gene: TRBD1
CDR3aa: CASSYRQGYYEQYF
CDR3nt: TGTGCCAGCAGTTACCGACAGGGATACTACGAGCAGTACTTC

v_gene: TRBV2
j_gene: TRBJ1-1
abundance: -
d_gene: -
CDR3aa: CASGDRLSEAFF
CDR3nt: TGTGCCAGCGGCGACAGGCTTTCTGAAGCTTTCTTT

v_gene: TRBV18
j_gene: TRBJ1-3
abundance: -
d_gene: -
CDR3aa: CASSQDSPPGNTIYF
CDR3nt: TGTGCCAGCTCACAGGACAGTCCCCCTGGAAACACCATATATTTT

v_gene: TRBV7-9
j_gene: TRBJ2-5
abundance: -
d_gene: TRBD1
CDR3aa: CASSPGTDQETQYF
CDR3nt: TGTGCCAGCAGCCCCGGGACAGACCAAGAGACCCAGTACTTC

v_gene: TRBV6-1
j_gene: TRBJ2-7
abundance: -
d_gene: -
CDR3aa: CASKVGQATYEQYF
CDR3nt: TGTGCCAGCAAGGTGGGCCAGGCCACCTACGAGCAGTACTTC

v_gene: TRBV4-2
j_gene: TRBJ2-7
abundance: -
d_gene: -
CDR3aa: CASSQEPFGGYEQYF
CDR3nt: TGTGCCAGCAGCCAAGAACCTTTCGGGGGCTACGAGCAGTACTTC

v_gene: TRBV6-1
j_gene: TRBJ2-3
abundance: -
d_gene: TRBD2
CDR3aa: CASSEAGTSGRNTQYF
CDR3nt: TGTGCCAGCAGTGAAGCGGGGACTAGCGGGAGGAATACGCAGTATTTT

v_gene: TRBV18
j_gene: TRBJ1-4
abundance: -
d_gene: -
CDR3aa: CASSPGGVEEKLFF
CDR3nt: TGTGCCAGCTCACCGGGAGGCGTTGAGGAAAAACTGTTTTTT

v_gene: TRBV4-1
j_gene: TRBJ2-1
abundance: -
d_gene: -
CDR3aa: CASSRARYNEQFF
CDR3nt: TGCGCCAGCAGTCGAGCGAGGTACAATGAGCAGTTCTTC

v_gene: TRBV28
j_gene: TRBJ2-7
abundance: -
d_gene: TRBD1
CDR3aa: CASSFLGQGYHEQYF
CDR3nt: TGTGCCAGCAGTTTTCTAGGACAGGGGTATCACGAGCAGTACTTC

v_gene: TRBV15
j_gene: TRBJ2-4
abundance: -
d_gene: TRBD1
CDR3aa: CATSGPGQGALRAKNIQYF
CDR3nt: TGTGCCACCAGCGGCCCGGGACAGGGGGCTCTGAGAGCCAAAAACATTCAGTACTTC

v_gene: TRBV11-2
j_gene: TRBJ2-1
abundance: -
d_gene: TRBD1
CDR3aa: CASSYRDSVSFPSYNEQFF
CDR3nt: TGTGCCAGCAGTTACCGGGACAGCGTGAGCTTTCCTTCCTACAATGAGCAGTTCTTC

v_gene: TRBV5-6
j_gene: TRBJ1-4
abundance: -
d_gene: -
CDR3aa: CASSHWWSSGEKLFF
CDR3nt: TGTGCCAGCAGCCACTGGTGGAGTAGCGGTGAAAAACTGTTTTTT

v_gene: TRBV23-1
j_gene: TRBJ1-2
abundance: -
d_gene: -
CDR3aa: CASSHWSPDGYTF
CDR3nt: TGCGCCAGCAGTCACTGGAGCCCTGATGGCTACACCTTC

v_gene: TRBV19
j_gene: TRBJ2-1
abundance: -
d_gene: TRBD2
CDR3aa: CASSSSGTTGNEQFF
CDR3nt: TGTGCCAGTAGTAGTAGCGGGACCACGGGAAATGAGCAGTTCTTC

v_gene: TRBV11-2
j_gene: TRBJ2-7
abundance: -
d_gene: -
CDR3aa: CASSLDGVGEQYF
CDR3nt: TGTGCCAGCAGCCTGGACGGGGTGGGCGAGCAGTACTTC